This T cell receptor beta chain was recovered during a study of blood T cell repertoires in COVID-19. As for the study in general: The study drew acute and convalescent COVID-19 samples from the United States, Italy and Spain. In each case, the material was cDNA or gDNA derived from T cells, B-cell-depleted T cells, or PBMCs.

This CDR3 spans 15 amino acids. With 3 bases removed from V and 5 bases from J, the gap between germline ends came to 16 bases. The germline V gene encodes CDR1 MNHEY and CDR2 SMNVEV (reference sequence). Original processing notes: The authors estimated nucleated cell counts from reference gene primer amplification. TCRdb's table, derived via immunoSEQ multiplex PCR, lists solely in-frame clones and lacks some. Clonal size and the V and J genes are those of that table, whereas D and trimming came from the DNA. The profile shows about 130,000 clones, 79% of them singletons. The sequence derives from a man aged 40-49 years with active or convalescent COVID-19. The chain combines TRBV27 with TRBJ2-5; tentative D call: TRBD2 (6 bases). Input material: peripheral blood. The CDR3 sequence: CASSFGGVGLETQYF. In DNA form, the CDR3 reads TGTGCCAGCAGTTTCGGGGGTGTGGGGCTGGAGACCCAGTACTTC.